The clone carrying this T cell receptor beta chain was seen at least ten times. The antigen remains undetermined. As to time point: newly diagnosed GD, antithyroid drugs for less than 3 months. Generation of the TCR library employed RNA extracted from PBMCs. Patients were from an endocrinology department in Xi'an, China. This entry comes from a study of regulatory T cells in long-lasting Graves disease. Findings and limits, study-wide: Accuracy was perhaps lowered by the small sample size. New patients shared approximately 1,000 public clonotypes, and persistent patients shared more, with 2,741.

In building TCR beta libraries, iRepertoire HTBI primers were used together with Arm-PCR of CDR3 regions. As originally analysed: Samples jointly harbored 60 to 65 TRBV and approximately 15 TRBJ segments. TCRdb fed the multiplex PCR reads into MiXCR, producing one record per CDR3 protein. None of the V and J calls come from the authors' own analysis; TCRdb made them. Here the sample spans under 300,000 distinct CDR3 sequences, 20% to 25% being singletons. The germline CDR1 and CDR2 sequences are SGHAT and FQNNGV. The CDR3 loop spans 14 amino acids. Trimming shortened V by 4 bases and J by 5 bases, and 12 bases separated the two germline ends.

The sequence derives from a female donor with Graves disease. The sequencing used peripheral blood mononuclear cells (PBMCs), collected at new diagnosis, from a patient treated with antithyroid drugs. The V gene is TRBV11-2, the J gene TRBJ2-1, with D possibly being TRBD1 or TRBD2 (5 bases each). The CDR3 loop reads CASSSGRKNNEQFF. For the CDR3, the DNA is TGTGCCAGCAGCTCGGGACGTAAAAACAATGAGCAGTTCTTC.